This TCR beta chain was sequenced in a study of monozygotic twins with inflammatory bowel disease. Total RNA from whole blood was isolated with no T cell sorting. CDR1 MNHEY and CDR2 SVGAGI come from the germline V gene. The CDR3 has 16 residues. The TCR libraries each used total RNA (around 3,500 ng per library). Each UMI harboured a 6-nucleotide sample barcode and was appended via template switching. Each CDR3 protein gets one entry in TCRdb, which reprocessed the 5' RACE reads and gives no DNA. The sample has over 90,000 distinct CDR3 sequences. This receptor was taken from a human donor with ulcerative colitis or Crohn's disease, or a healthy co-twin of an affected twin (not recorded which). J is TRBJ1-6 and V is TRBV6-5. Sequencing was done on a sample of blood. This CDR3 reads CASSYSIAGYNSPLHF.